The entry that follows covers one T cell receptor beta chain sequence. Its target is unknown. TCRdb keeps only in-frame clones here, not all; method: immunoSEQ multiplex PCR. Of hundreds of thousands of clones listed, around 90% are singletons. Documented treatment: some 20 received Ad26.COV2.S at low or high dose, single or two shots; five or six received placebo; per-sample allocation not given. Specimens were obtained on day 63 following the first vaccine or placebo injection. An adult donor aged 18-55 years was enrolled in Boston. The vaccine delivered Wuhan-strain SARS-CoV-2 spike through an Ad26 vector. This entry is derived from a study of Ad26.COV2.S vaccination and SARS-CoV-2 variants. Background on the study: Dosing was one shot or two shots 56 days apart.

Study-level findings and limits: Post-vaccination spike-specific CD8+ and CD4+ T cell responses reportedly had substantial breadth.

The germline V gene has CDR1 PRHDT and CDR2 FYEKMQ (reference sequence). This CDR3 is 13 amino acids long. V lost 3 bases and J lost 7, with 9 bases in between. J is TRBJ1-4 and V is TRBV13; D not resolved. This TCR came from a person between 18 and 59 years old who received the Ad26.COV2.S COVID-19 vaccine or a placebo. Specimen: peripheral blood, collected in a trial of Ad26.COV2.S vaccine versus placebo. Here the CDR3 DNA reads TGTGCCAGCAGCTTGGGTCGAAGTGAAAAACTGTTTTTT. It yields the protein CASSLGRSEKLFF.